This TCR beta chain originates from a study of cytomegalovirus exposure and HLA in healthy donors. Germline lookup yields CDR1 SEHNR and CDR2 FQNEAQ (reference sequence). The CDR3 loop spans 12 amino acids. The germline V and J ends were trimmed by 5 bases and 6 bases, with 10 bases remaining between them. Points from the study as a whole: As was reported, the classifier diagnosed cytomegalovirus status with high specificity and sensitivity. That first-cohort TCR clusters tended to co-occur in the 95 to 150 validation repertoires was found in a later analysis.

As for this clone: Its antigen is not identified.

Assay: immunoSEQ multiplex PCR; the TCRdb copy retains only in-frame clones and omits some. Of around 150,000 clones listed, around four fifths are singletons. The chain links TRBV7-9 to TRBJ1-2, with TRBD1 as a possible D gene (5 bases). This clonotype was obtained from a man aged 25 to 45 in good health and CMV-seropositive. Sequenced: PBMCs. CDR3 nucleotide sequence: TGTGCCAGCAGCCCGGACATCAATGGCTACACCTTC. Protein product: CASSPDINGYTF.